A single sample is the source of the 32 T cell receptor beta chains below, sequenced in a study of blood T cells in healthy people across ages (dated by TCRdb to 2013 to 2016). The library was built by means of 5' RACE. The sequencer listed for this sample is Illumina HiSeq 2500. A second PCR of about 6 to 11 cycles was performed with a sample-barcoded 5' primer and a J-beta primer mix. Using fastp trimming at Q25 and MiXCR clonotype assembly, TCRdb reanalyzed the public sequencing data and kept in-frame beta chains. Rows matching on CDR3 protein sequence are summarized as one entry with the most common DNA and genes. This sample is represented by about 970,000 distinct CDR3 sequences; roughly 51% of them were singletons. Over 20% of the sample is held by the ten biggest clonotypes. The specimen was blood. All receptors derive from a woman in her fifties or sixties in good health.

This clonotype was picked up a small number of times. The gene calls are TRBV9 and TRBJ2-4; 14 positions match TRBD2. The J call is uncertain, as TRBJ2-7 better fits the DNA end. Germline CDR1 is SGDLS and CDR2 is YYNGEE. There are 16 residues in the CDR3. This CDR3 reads CASSARGLAGVYEQYF. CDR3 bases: TGTGCCAGCAGTGCCAGGGGACTAGCGGGAGTCTACGAGCAGTACTTC.

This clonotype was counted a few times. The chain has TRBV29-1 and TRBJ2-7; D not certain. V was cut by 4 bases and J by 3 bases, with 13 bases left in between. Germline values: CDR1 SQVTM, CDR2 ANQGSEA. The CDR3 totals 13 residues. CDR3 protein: CSVAGGSNYEQYF. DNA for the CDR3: TGCAGCGTTGCGGGTGGTTCAAACTACGAGCAGTACTTC.

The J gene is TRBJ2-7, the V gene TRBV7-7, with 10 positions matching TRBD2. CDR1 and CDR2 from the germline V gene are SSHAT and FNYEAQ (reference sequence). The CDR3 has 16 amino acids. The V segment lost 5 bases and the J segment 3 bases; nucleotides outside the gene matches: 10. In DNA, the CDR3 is TGTGCCAGCAGCGAGGGACTAGCGTCTATGGGCTACGAGCAGTACTTC. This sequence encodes CASSEGLASMGYEQYF.

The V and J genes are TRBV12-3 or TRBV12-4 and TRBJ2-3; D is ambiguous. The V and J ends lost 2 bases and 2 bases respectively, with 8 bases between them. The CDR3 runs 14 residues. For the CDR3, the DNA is TGTGCCAGCAGTTTAAATGGGGACACAGATACGCAGTATTTT. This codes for CASSLNGDTDTQYF.

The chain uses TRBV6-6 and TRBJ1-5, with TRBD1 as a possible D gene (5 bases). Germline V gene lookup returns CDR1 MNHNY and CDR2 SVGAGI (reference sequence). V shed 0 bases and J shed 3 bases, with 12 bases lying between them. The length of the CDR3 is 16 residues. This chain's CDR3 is CASSYSRGDNNQPQHF. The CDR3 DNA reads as TGTGCCAGCAGTTACTCGCGGGGGGATAACAATCAGCCCCAGCATTTT.

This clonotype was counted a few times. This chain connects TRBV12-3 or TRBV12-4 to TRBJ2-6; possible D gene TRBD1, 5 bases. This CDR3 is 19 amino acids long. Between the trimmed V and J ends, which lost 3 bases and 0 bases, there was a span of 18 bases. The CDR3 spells CASSFGVGLLGSGANVLTF. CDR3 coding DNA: TGTGCCAGCAGTTTTGGGGTGGGGCTTCTTGGCTCTGGGGCCAACGTCCTGACTTTC.

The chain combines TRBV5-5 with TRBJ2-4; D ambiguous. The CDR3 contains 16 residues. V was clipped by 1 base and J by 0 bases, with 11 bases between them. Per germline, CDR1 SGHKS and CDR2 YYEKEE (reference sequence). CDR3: CASSLRQPLAKNIQYF. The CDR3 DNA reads TGTGCCAGCAGCTTGAGGCAGCCCTTAGCCAAAAACATTCAGTACTTC.

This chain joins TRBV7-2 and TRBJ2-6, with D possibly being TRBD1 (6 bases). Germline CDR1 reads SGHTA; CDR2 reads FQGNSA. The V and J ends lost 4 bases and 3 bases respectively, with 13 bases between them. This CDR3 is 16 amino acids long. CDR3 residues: CASSWQDSSGANVLTF. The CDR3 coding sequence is TGTGCCAGCAGCTGGCAGGACAGTAGTGGGGCCAACGTCCTGACTTTC.

The CDR3 DNA reads as TGTGCCAGCAGCACAACTCGGCGTGGGACCCAGTACTTC. This codes for CASSTTRRGTQYF. This chain joins TRBV13 and TRBJ2-5; unclear D gene. CDR3 length equals 13 residues. Germline assignment: CDR1 PRHDT and CDR2 FYEKMQ (reference sequence). V was clipped by 5 bases and J by 7 bases, with 14 bases between them.

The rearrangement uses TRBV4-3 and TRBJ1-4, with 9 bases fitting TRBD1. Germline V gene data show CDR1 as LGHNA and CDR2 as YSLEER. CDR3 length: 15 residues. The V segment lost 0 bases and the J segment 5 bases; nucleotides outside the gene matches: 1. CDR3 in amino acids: CASSQDGQGNEKLFF. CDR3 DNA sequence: TGCGCCAGCAGCCAAGACGGACAGGGGAATGAAAAACTGTTTTTT.

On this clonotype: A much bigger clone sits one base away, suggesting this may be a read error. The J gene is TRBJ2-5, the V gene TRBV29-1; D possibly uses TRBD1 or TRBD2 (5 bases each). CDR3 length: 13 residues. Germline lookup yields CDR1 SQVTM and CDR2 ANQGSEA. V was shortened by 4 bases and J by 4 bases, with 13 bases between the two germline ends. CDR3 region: CSVGPGRRETQYF. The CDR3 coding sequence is TGCAGCGTTGGCCCAGGGAGACGAGAGACCCAGTACTTC. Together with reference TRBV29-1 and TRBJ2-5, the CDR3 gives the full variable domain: SAVISQKPSRDICQRGTSLTIQCQVDSQVTMMFWYRQQPGQSLTLIATANQGSEATYESGFVIDKFPISRPNLTFSTLTVSNMSPEDSSIYLCSVGPGRRETQYFGPGTRLLVL.

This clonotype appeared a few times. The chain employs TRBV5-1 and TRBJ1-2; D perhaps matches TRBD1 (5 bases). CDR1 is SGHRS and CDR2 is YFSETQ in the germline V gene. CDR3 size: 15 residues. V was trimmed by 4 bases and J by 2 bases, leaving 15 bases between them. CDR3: CASSLAGTANYGYTF. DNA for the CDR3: TGCGCCAGCAGCCTCGCCGGGACGGCGAACTATGGCTACACCTTC.

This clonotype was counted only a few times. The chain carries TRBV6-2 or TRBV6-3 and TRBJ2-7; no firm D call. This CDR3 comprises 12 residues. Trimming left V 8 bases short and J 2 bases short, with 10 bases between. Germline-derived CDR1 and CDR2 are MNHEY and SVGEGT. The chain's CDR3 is CASAYRTYEQYF. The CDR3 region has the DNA TGTGCCAGCGCATACAGAACCTACGAGCAGTACTTC.

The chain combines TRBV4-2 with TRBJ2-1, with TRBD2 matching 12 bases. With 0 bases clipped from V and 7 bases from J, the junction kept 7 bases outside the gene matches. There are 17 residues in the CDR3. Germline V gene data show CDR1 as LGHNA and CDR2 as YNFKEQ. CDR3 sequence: CASSQDPSGRARNEQFF. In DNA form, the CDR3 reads TGTGCCAGCAGCCAAGACCCTAGCGGGAGGGCCAGGAATGAGCAGTTCTTC.

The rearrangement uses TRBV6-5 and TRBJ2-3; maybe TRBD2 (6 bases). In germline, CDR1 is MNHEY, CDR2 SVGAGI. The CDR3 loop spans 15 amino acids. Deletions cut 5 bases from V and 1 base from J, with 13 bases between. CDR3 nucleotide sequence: TGTGCCAGCAGTGGGGCCTGGGAGGGCACAGATACGCAGTATTTT. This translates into CASSGAWEGTDTQYF.

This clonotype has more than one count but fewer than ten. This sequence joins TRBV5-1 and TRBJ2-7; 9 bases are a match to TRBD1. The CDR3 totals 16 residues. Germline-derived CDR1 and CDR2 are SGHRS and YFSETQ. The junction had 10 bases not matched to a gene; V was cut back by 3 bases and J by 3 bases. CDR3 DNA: TGCGCCAGCAGCTCACCGGACAGGGGTCTCCTCTACGAGCAGTACTTC. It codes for CASSSPDRGLLYEQYF.

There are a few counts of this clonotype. Written as DNA, the CDR3 is TGCGCCAGCAGCTTGGCTACGGGTTCCTACAATGAGCAGTTCTTC. Translated, it gives CASSLATGSYNEQFF. V usage is TRBV5-1 and J usage is TRBJ2-1; D is undetermined. V was shortened by 0 bases and J by 1 base, with 8 bases between the two germline ends. The CDR3 runs to 15 residues. CDR1 is SGHRS and CDR2 is YFSETQ in the germline V gene.

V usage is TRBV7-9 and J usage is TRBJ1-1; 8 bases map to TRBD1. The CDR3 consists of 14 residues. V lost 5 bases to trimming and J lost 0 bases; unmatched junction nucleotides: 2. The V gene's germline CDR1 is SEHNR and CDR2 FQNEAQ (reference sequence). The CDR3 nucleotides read TGTGCCAGCAGCGGGGGACAGGTGAACACTGAAGCTTTCTTT. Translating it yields CASSGGQVNTEAFF. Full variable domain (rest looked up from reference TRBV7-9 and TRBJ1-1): DTGVSQNPRHKITKRGQNVTFRCDPISEHNRLYWYRQTLGQGPEFLTYFQNEAQLEKSRLLSDRFSAERPKGSFSTLEIQRTEQGDSAMYLCASSGGQVNTEAFFGQGTRLTVV.

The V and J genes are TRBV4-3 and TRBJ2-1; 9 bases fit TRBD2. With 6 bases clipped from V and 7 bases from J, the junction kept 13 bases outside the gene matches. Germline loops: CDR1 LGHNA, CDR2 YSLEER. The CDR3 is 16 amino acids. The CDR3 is CASRVLGSGRENEQFF. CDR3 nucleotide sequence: TGCGCCAGCAGGGTCTTGGGTAGCGGGAGAGAAAATGAGCAGTTCTTC.

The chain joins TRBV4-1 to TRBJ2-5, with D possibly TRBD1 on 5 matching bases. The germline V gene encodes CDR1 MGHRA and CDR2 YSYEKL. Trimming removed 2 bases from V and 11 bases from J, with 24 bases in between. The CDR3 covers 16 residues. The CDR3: CASSQPTGRAFSEQYF. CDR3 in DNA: TGCGCCAGCAGCCAACCCACGGGCAGGGCTTTCAGTGAGCAGTACTTC.

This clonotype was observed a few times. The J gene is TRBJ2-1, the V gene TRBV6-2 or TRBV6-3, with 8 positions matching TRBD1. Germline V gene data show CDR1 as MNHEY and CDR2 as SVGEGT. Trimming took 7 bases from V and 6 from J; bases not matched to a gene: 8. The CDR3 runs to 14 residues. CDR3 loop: CASKRTGTANEQFF. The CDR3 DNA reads TGTGCCAGCAAACGGACAGGGACGGCCAATGAGCAGTTCTTC.

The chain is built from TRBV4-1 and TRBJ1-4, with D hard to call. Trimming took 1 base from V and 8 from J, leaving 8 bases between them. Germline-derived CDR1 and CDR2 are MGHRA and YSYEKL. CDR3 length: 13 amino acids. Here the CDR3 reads CASSQVPGEKLFF. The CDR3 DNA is TGCGCCAGCAGCCAAGTCCCTGGAGAAAAACTGTTTTTT.

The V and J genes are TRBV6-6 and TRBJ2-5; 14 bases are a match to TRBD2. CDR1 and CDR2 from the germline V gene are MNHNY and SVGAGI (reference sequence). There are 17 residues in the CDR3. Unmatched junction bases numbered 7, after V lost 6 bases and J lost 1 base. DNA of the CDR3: TGTGCCAGCAGAACCGGGACTAGCGGGAGCCTCCAAGAGACCCAGTACTTC. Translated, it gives CASRTGTSGSLQETQYF.

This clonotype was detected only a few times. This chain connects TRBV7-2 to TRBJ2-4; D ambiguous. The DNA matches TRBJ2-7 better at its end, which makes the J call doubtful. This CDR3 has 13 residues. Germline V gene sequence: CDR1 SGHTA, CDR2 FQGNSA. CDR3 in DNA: TGTGCCAGCAGCCCGCAGCAGGCCTACGAGCAGTACTTC. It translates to CASSPQQAYEQYF.

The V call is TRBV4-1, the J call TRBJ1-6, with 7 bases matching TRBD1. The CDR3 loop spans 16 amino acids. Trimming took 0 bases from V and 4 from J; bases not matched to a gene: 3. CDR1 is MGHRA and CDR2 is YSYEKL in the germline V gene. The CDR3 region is CASSQDETGYNSPLHF. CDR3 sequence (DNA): TGCGCCAGCAGCCAAGATGAGACAGGGTATAATTCACCCCTCCACTTT.

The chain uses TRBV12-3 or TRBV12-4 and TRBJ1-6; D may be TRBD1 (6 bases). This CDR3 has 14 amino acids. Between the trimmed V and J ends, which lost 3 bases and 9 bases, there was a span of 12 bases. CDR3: CASSLEGVSSPLHF. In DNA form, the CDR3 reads TGTGCCAGCAGTTTGGAGGGGGTTAGTTCACCCCTCCACTTT.

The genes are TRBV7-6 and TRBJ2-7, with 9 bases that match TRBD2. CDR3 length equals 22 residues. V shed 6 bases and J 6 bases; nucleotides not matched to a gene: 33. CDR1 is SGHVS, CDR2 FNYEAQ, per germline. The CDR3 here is CASSSSTWGAGGVLRVYCEQYF. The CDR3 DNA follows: TGTGCCAGCAGTTCCTCGACCTGGGGTGCGGGAGGGGTTCTCCGAGTTTATTGCGAGCAGTACTTC.

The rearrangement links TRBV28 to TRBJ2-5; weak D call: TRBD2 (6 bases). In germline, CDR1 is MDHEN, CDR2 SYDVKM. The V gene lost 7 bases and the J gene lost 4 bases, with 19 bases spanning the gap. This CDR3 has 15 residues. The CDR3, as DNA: TGTGCCAGCACCTTAGACGGGAGCCGGTTAGAGACCCAGTACTTC. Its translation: CASTLDGSRLETQYF.

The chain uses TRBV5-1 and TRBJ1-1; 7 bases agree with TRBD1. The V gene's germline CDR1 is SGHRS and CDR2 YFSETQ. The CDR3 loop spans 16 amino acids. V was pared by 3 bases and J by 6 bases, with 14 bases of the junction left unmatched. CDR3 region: CASSSGTGDSRPEAFF. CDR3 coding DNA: TGCGCCAGCAGCTCGGGAACCGGGGACAGTAGGCCTGAAGCTTTCTTT.

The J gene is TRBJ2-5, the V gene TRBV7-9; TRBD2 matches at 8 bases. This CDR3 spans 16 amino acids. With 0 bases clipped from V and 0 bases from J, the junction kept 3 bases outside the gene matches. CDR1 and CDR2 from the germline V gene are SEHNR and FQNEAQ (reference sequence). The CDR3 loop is CASSLAPSGYQETQYF. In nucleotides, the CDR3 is TGTGCCAGCAGCTTAGCTCCTAGCGGGTACCAAGAGACCCAGTACTTC.

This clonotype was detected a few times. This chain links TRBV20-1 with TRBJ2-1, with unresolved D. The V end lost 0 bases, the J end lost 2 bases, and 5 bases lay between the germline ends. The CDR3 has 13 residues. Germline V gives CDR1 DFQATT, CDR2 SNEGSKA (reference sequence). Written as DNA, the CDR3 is TGCAGTGCTAGAGAGCCCACCTACAATGAGCAGTTCTTC. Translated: CSAREPTYNEQFF.

CDR3 DNA sequence: TGTGCCAGCAGCGTCGACAGTAATGAAAAACTGTTTTTT. It specifies CASSVDSNEKLFF. This sequence joins TRBV9 and TRBJ1-4; possibly TRBD1 for D (5 bases). CDR3 length: 13 amino acids. Germline CDR1 is SGDLS and CDR2 is YYNGEE. The V end was cut by 2 bases, the J end by 4 bases, with 6 bases between.